Listed here are 32 T cell receptor beta chains from one sample, sequenced in a study of shared clonotypes between healthy human individuals. Profiled with immunoSEQ multiplex PCR; TCRdb holds only in-frame clones, not every one. The data hold about 2.4 million clones, with around 94% observed a single time. Sequencing was carried out using naive CD4+ T cells sorted from blood. Specified subset: CD45RA+ positively selected. Receptor source: a man aged 18 to 30 in good health.

V usage is TRBV6-6 and J usage is TRBJ2-2; D is tentatively TRBD1 or TRBD2 (6 bases each). Germline CDR1 is MNHNY and CDR2 is SVGAGI (reference sequence). Deletions cut 7 bases from V and 6 bases from J, with 12 bases between. The CDR3 sequence is 13 residues long. In DNA form, the CDR3 reads TGTGCCAGCAAGTACAGGGAGGCCGGGGAGCTGTTTTTT. This sequence encodes CASKYREAGELFF.

The DNA for the CDR3 is TGTGCCAGCAGTGGGGGACAGGGGGCGGTAGATACGCAGTATTTT. It specifies CASSGGQGAVDTQYF. This chain connects TRBV2 to TRBJ2-3; TRBD1 agrees at 12 bases. CDR1 and CDR2 from the germline V gene are SNHLY and FYNNEI. Trimming cost V 4 bases and J 5 bases; bases outside gene matches: 4. The length of the CDR3 is 15 residues.

This clone was seen a single time. This sample includes further DNA sequences coding for the same CDR3. The chain has TRBV6-6 and TRBJ2-5; TRBD2 agrees at 8 bases. V was clipped by 5 bases and J by 4 bases; unmatched bases: 3. The CDR3 consists of 13 residues. Germline CDR1 and CDR2: MNHNY and SVGAGI (reference sequence). CDR3 loop: CASSNRGGETQYF. The CDR3 bases are TGTGCCAGCAGTAACCGGGGGGGAGAGACCCAGTACTTC.

V gene TRBV18 combines with J gene TRBJ1-5, with a tentative D call TRBD1 (5 bases). V lost 6 bases to trimming and J lost 6 bases, with 15 bases between them. Germline assignment: CDR1 KGHSH and CDR2 LQKENI. CDR3 length: 14 amino acids. CDR3: CASSQDRGLQPQHF. The DNA of the CDR3 is TGTGCCAGCTCCCAAGACAGAGGGCTTCAGCCCCAGCATTTT. Full variable domain (rest looked up from reference TRBV18 and TRBJ1-5): NAGVMQNPRHLVRRRGQEARLRCSPMKGHSHVYWYRQLPEEGLKFMVYLQKENIIDESGMPKERFSAEFPKEGPSILRIQQVVRGDSAAYFCASSQDRGLQPQHFGDGTRLSIL.

The chain has TRBV14 and TRBJ2-5, with TRBD1 identical over 10 bases. The germline V gene has CDR1 SGHDN and CDR2 FVKESK. This CDR3 is 15 amino acids long. The trim removed 0 bases at V and 4 bases at J, leaving 2 bases unmatched. In DNA, the CDR3 is TGTGCCAGCAGCCAAGATGGGACAGGGGTAGAGACCCAGTACTTC. This translates into CASSQDGTGVETQYF.

The gene calls are TRBV5-1 and TRBJ2-4; 10 positions match TRBD1. V lost 4 bases to trimming and J lost 0 bases; unmatched junction nucleotides: 7. Germline V CDR1 and CDR2: SGHRS, YFSETQ. This CDR3 spans 17 amino acids. DNA for the CDR3: TGCGCCAGCAGCGGCGGGACAGGGGCTCTAGCCAAAAACATTCAGTACTTC. This encodes CASSGGTGALAKNIQYF.

The chain has TRBV5-1 and TRBJ1-2; TRBD1 matches 8 bases. V shed 1 base and J 4 bases; nucleotides not matched to a gene: 9. Germline-derived CDR1 and CDR2 are SGHRS and YFSETQ. The CDR3 spans 16 residues. CDR3 sequence (DNA): TGCGCCAGCAGCTTGAGTTCTGCAGGGGGCGGCTATGGCTACACCTTC. Protein: CASSLSSAGGGYGYTF. The entire variable domain, with the rest obtained from reference TRBV5-1 and TRBJ1-2, is as follows: KAGVTQTPRYLIKTRGQQVTLSCSPISGHRSVSWYQQTPGQGLQFLFEYFSETQRNKGNFPGRFSGRQFSNSRSEMNVSTLELGDSALYLCASSLSSAGGGYGYTFGSGTRLTVV.

The chain employs TRBV5-3 and TRBJ2-2; perhaps TRBD2 as D (6 bases). TRBV5-3 belongs to the ORF category, with a function that is uncertain. The CDR3 contains 15 residues. Deletions cut 3 bases from V and 2 bases from J, with 11 bases between. The CDR3 spells CARSWEVPNTGELFF. CDR3 nucleotide sequence: TGTGCCAGAAGCTGGGAGGTCCCAAACACCGGGGAGCTGTTTTTT.

This clone was seen once. This CDR3 is CASSLSGSTNTEAFF. CDR3 nucleotides: TGTGCCAGCAGCTTGTCAGGGTCCACAAACACTGAAGCTTTCTTT. The chain has TRBV7-9 and TRBJ1-1; TRBD1 might be the D (5 bases). The V gene lost 3 bases and the J gene lost 2 bases, with 13 bases spanning the gap. The CDR3 loop spans 15 amino acids. CDR1 is SEHNR and CDR2 is FQNEAQ in the germline V gene (reference sequence).

This chain uses TRBV19 with TRBJ2-1; D is ambiguous. V lost 3 bases to trimming and J lost 4 bases, with 7 bases between them. The CDR3 loop spans 13 amino acids. From germline, CDR1 is LNHDA and CDR2 SQIVND (reference sequence). CDR3 coding DNA: TGTGCCAGTAGTATTACCCAGTACAATGAGCAGTTCTTC. It is translated as CASSITQYNEQFF.

CDR3 nucleotide sequence: TGTGCCAGCAGCTCCAAAGCGGGAGAAGAGACCCAGTACTTC. It is translated as CASSSKAGEETQYF. The chain employs TRBV7-2 and TRBJ2-5; the match to TRBD2 covers 8 bases. The CDR3 runs to 14 residues. Trimming removed 4 bases from V and 3 bases from J; junction bases left unmatched: 4. Germline V gene sequence: CDR1 SGHTA, CDR2 FQGNSA.

This clone has only one observation. CDR3 region: CASSFNRFNTEAFF. CDR3 coding DNA: TGTGCCAGCAGCTTTAATCGATTCAACACTGAAGCTTTCTTT. V usage is TRBV5-6 and J usage is TRBJ1-1; no firm D call. The V gene's germline CDR1 is SGHDT and CDR2 YYEEEE. There are 14 residues in the CDR3. V gave up 2 bases and J gave up 2 bases, with 10 bases separating them.

This rearrangement joins TRBV30 to TRBJ1-5; D ambiguous. V lost 3 bases, J lost 0 bases, and 12 bases lay in between. The germline V gene has CDR1 GTSNPN and CDR2 SVGIG (reference sequence). CDR3 length equals 15 residues. This CDR3 reads CAWSLGPYSNQPQHF. Here the CDR3 DNA reads TGTGCCTGGAGCCTCGGACCATATAGCAATCAGCCCCAGCATTTT.

The chain carries TRBV19 and TRBJ2-1, with unresolved D. The CDR3 has 15 amino acids. Germline V CDR1 and CDR2: LNHDA, SQIVND (reference sequence). The V gene lost 7 bases and the J gene lost 1 base, with 14 bases spanning the gap. This CDR3 is CASTNQVRSYNEQFF. The CDR3 coding sequence is TGTGCCAGTACCAACCAGGTTCGGTCCTACAATGAGCAGTTCTTC.

The V call is TRBV4-1, the J call TRBJ1-5; D is unresolved. CDR3 length: 14 amino acids. The germline CDR1 and CDR2 sequences are MGHRA and YSYEKL. V lost 2 bases and J 8 bases, leaving 13 bases between the germline ends. The DNA of the CDR3 is TGCGCCAGCAGCCAACATGGGCGGATTGAGCCCCAGCATTTT. It specifies CASSQHGRIEPQHF.

This clone has just one count. The rearrangement uses TRBV2 and TRBJ2-5; TRBD2 matches at 9 bases. The germline gives CDR1 SNHLY, CDR2 FYNNEI. J gave up 7 bases and V 4 bases, and 13 bases lay outside the gene matches. This CDR3 spans 16 amino acids. CDR3 loop: CASSVLASGMSGTQYF. CDR3 DNA sequence: TGTGCCAGCAGTGTTTTGGCTAGCGGGATGTCGGGGACCCAGTACTTC. Together with reference TRBV2 and TRBJ2-5, the CDR3 gives the full variable domain: EPEVTQTPSHQVTQMGQEVILRCVPISNHLYFYWYRQILGQKVEFLVSFYNNEISEKSEIFDDQFSVERPDGSNFTLKIRSTKLEDSAMYFCASSVLASGMSGTQYFGPGTRLLVL.

This sequence joins TRBV5-1 and TRBJ2-1, with a tentative D call TRBD2 (6 bases). The CDR3 runs to 15 residues. Trimming left V 2 bases short and J 7 bases short, with 16 bases between. Germline values: CDR1 SGHRS, CDR2 YFSETQ. CDR3 protein: CASSFAGISSNEQFF. The CDR3 DNA sequence: TGCGCCAGCAGCTTCGCGGGGATCTCATCGAATGAGCAGTTCTTC. Using reference TRBV5-1 and TRBJ2-1 for the parts outside the CDR3, the full variable domain is KAGVTQTPRYLIKTRGQQVTLSCSPISGHRSVSWYQQTPGQGLQFLFEYFSETQRNKGNFPGRFSGRQFSNSRSEMNVSTLELGDSALYLCASSFAGISSNEQFFGPGTRLTVL.

The J gene is TRBJ1-2, the V gene TRBV10-3; D not resolved. Germline CDR1 reads ENHRY; CDR2 reads SYGVKD. The CDR3 totals 11 residues. The V end lost 4 bases, the J end lost 6 bases, and 6 bases lay between the germline ends. The CDR3 is CAISVSHGYTF. CDR3 nucleotides: TGTGCCATCAGTGTCAGCCATGGCTACACCTTC.

This chain links TRBV6-5 with TRBJ2-7; possible D gene TRBD1, 6 bases. CDR1 and CDR2 (germline): MNHEY, SVGAGI. With 7 bases removed from V and 6 bases from J, the gap between germline ends came to 13 bases. There are 12 residues in the CDR3. The DNA of the CDR3 is TGTGCCAGCAAACAGGGAATTGGCGAGCAGTACTTC. Protein sequence: CASKQGIGEQYF.

The chain joins TRBV13 to TRBJ2-2, with D perhaps matching TRBD2 (5 bases). Trimming shortened V by 3 bases and J by 4 bases, and 12 bases separated the two germline ends. The CDR3 consists of 15 residues. The germline gives CDR1 PRHDT, CDR2 FYEKMQ (reference sequence). CDR3 region: CASSFTGIVTGELFF. CDR3 sequence (DNA): TGTGCCAGCAGCTTCACCGGGATCGTCACCGGGGAGCTGTTTTTT.

The chain uses TRBV2 and TRBJ2-5, with 11 bases lining up with TRBD2. Germline values: CDR1 SNHLY, CDR2 FYNNEI. This CDR3 spans 17 amino acids. Unmatched junction bases numbered 12, after V lost 5 bases and J lost 4 bases. The CDR3: CASSPKNPTSGGETQYF. The DNA of the CDR3 is TGTGCCAGCAGTCCAAAAAACCCCACTAGCGGGGGAGAGACCCAGTACTTC.

The V and J genes are TRBV7-9 and TRBJ2-5; no firm D call. The CDR3 runs to 14 residues. Trimming stripped 3 bases from V and 0 bases from J, with 8 bases between. Germline loops: CDR1 SEHNR, CDR2 FQNEAQ (reference sequence). CDR3 protein: CASSLNGHQETQYF. The CDR3 region has the DNA TGTGCCAGCAGCTTGAACGGACACCAAGAGACCCAGTACTTC.

The rearrangement links TRBV6-5 to TRBJ2-1; 9 positions match TRBD2. This CDR3 is built from 15 residues. The V gene's germline CDR1 is MNHEY and CDR2 SVGAGI. Trimming took 6 bases from V and 6 from J; bases not matched to a gene: 9. CDR3 protein: CASSPAGTSFNEQFF. The CDR3 DNA is TGTGCCAGCAGCCCCGCCGGGACTAGCTTCAATGAGCAGTTCTTC.

Comment on this clone: This specimen includes other DNA sequences encoding the same CDR3. This chain joins TRBV6-5 and TRBJ1-5, with D tentatively TRBD1 (5 bases). V gave up 2 bases and J gave up 4 bases, with 6 bases separating them. CDR3 length equals 13 residues. The germline CDR1 and CDR2 sequences are MNHEY and SVGAGI. This CDR3 reads CASSYGGNQPQHF. CDR3 sequence (DNA): TGTGCCAGCAGTTACGGGGGGAATCAGCCCCAGCATTTT.

As concerns this clone: The same CDR3 also results from other DNA sequences found in this sample. The gene calls are TRBV5-1 and TRBJ2-7; possibly TRBD2 for D (5 bases). Germline V gene lookup returns CDR1 SGHRS and CDR2 YFSETQ. The CDR3 has 15 amino acids. V gave up 4 bases and J gave up 4 bases, with 18 bases separating them. The chain's CDR3 is CASSMASQGDYEQYF. The CDR3 coding sequence is TGCGCCAGCAGCATGGCTAGCCAAGGCGATTACGAGCAGTACTTC.

CDR3 residues: CASSEALRQDHGADTQYF. CDR3 DNA: TGTGCCAGCAGTGAAGCGTTAAGACAGGACCACGGCGCAGATACGCAGTATTTT. The V gene is TRBV6-1, the J gene TRBJ2-3; D might be TRBD1 (6 bases). In germline, CDR1 is MNHNS, CDR2 SASEGT. This CDR3 is 18 amino acids long. V lost 0 bases to trimming and J lost 4 bases, with 20 bases between them.

CDR3 bases: TGTGCCAGTAGTGGGTCTGCCGGGGAGCTGTTTTTT. Protein sequence: CASSGSAGELFF. V usage is TRBV19 and J usage is TRBJ2-2, with D unclear. The CDR3 consists of 12 residues. Trimming left V 5 bases short and J 6 bases short, with 7 bases between. Germline loops: CDR1 LNHDA, CDR2 SQIVND (reference sequence).

The chain couples TRBV2 to TRBJ1-5; 7 bases are a match to TRBD1. Looked up from germline, CDR1 is SNHLY and CDR2 is FYNNEI. The CDR3 loop spans 17 amino acids. Trimming cost V 6 bases and J 0 bases; bases outside gene matches: 11. The DNA for the CDR3 is TGTGCCAGCAGCCCATTGCCGGACAGGTTTAGCAATCAGCCCCAGCATTTT. This codes for CASSPLPDRFSNQPQHF.

The V and J genes are TRBV5-1 and TRBJ1-4; unclear D gene. Germline V gene data show CDR1 as SGHRS and CDR2 as YFSETQ. V lost 0 bases, J lost 4 bases, and 10 bases lay in between. The CDR3 length is 15 residues. The DNA of the CDR3 is TGCGCCAGCAGCTTGGGGGCGCTTAATAATGAAAAACTGTTTTTT. Translation: CASSLGALNNEKLFF.

J is TRBJ2-7 and V is TRBV4-1; 7 bases agree with TRBD2. The V segment lost 1 base and the J segment 3 bases; nucleotides outside the gene matches: 3. The CDR3 runs 14 residues. CDR1 and CDR2 (germline): MGHRA, YSYEKL. The CDR3 DNA sequence: TGCGCCAGCAGCCAAGCTAGCGGTATCTACGAGCAGTACTTC. The encoded protein is CASSQASGIYEQYF.

The genes are TRBV27 and TRBJ1-5; 10 bases map to TRBD1. With V trimmed by 6 bases and J by 9 bases, 11 bases remained unmatched. CDR3 length: 15 residues. Germline CDR1 reads MNHEY; CDR2 reads SMNVEV (reference sequence). The CDR3 region has the DNA TGTGCCAGCAGGAAGGACAGGGGGGACCTGGGGCCCCAGCATTTT. It codes for CASRKDRGDLGPQHF.

This rearrangement joins TRBV7-9 to TRBJ2-7; 7 bases align to TRBD1. V was pared by 5 bases and J by 1 base, with 5 bases of the junction left unmatched. CDR1 is SEHNR and CDR2 is FQNEAQ in the germline V gene (reference sequence). The CDR3 runs to 14 residues. Here the CDR3 reads CASSPGGRSYEQYF. In DNA form, the CDR3 reads TGTGCCAGCAGCCCAGGGGGTAGGTCCTACGAGCAGTACTTC.